The entry below describes one T cell receptor beta chain. The target antigen is unknown. There are 13 residues in the CDR3. V dropped 4 bases and J dropped 3; count of bases not matched to a gene: 2. Germline V gene data show CDR1 as SGHAT and CDR2 as FQNNGV. The data were taken from a study of T cell responses to AZD1222 COVID-19 vaccine. Points from the study as a whole: No repertoire was sampled before or during the peak T cell response, only after it. Nearly half of spike-specific TCRs reportedly target variant regions that are unmutated in the B.1.351 and B.1.1.7 variants. There were mostly white British donors and more females than males, and clonal diversity was possibly underestimated.

Repertoires were generated with immunoSEQ multiplex PCR, while TCRdb's copy carries only in-frame clones and drops some. The table shows some 99,000 clones, with about 90% occurring only once. The receptor comes from an adult who received the AZD1222 COVID-19 vaccine. The material was peripheral blood, obtained 28 days after the second AZD1222 dose. V is TRBV11-2 and J is TRBJ2-5, with TRBD1 matching over 7 bases. In nucleotides, the CDR3 is TGTGCCAGCAGCTCCACAGGGGAAGAGACCCAGTACTTC. It encodes CASSSTGEETQYF. Using reference TRBV11-2 and TRBJ2-5 for the parts outside the CDR3, the full variable domain is EAGVAQSPRYKIIEKRQSVAFWCNPISGHATLYWYQQILGQGPKLLIQFQNNGVVDDSQLPKDRFSAERLKGVDSTLKIQPAKLEDSAVYLCASSSTGEETQYFGPGTRLLVL.